This TCR beta chain originates from a study of shared clonotypes between healthy human individuals. Study-level background: The donor pool was made up of two women and three men aged 18 to 49. There were three CD4 naive, three CD4 memory, two CD8 naive and one CD8 memory plates per donor.

The donors, healthy adults who were HIV-negative, had experienced no recent acute infections or vaccinations. Researchers ran the assay at a deep level. TCRdb's table, derived via immunoSEQ multiplex PCR, lists solely in-frame clones and lacks some. The sample contains about 380,000 clones, 96% of which appear only once. CDR3 length: 14 amino acids. The V and J ends lost 5 bases and 3 bases, in that order; junction bases with no gene match: 9. Per germline, CDR1 GTSNPN and CDR2 SVGIG (reference sequence). The chain is built from TRBV30 and TRBJ2-7, with TRBD2 matching over 8 bases. The receptor was isolated from a man aged 25-45 years in good health. The material sequenced was memory CD8+ T cells sorted from blood. Subset denoted: CD45RO+ cells pooled with CCR7-negative TemRA cells. CDR3 DNA sequence: TGTGCCTGGGATCCCGGGACTAGGGGCTACGAGCAGTACTTC. It specifies CAWDPGTRGYEQYF.